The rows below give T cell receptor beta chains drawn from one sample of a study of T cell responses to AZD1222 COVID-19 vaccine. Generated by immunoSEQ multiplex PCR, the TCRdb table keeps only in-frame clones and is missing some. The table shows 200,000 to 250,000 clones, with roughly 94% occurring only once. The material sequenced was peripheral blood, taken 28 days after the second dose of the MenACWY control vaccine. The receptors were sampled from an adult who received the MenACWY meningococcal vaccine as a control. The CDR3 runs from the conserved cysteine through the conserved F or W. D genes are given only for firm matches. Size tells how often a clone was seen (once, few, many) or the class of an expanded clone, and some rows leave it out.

DNA: TGTGCCAGCAGAGGGACAGGGGATCAGCCCCAGCATTTT
CDR3: CASRGTGDQPQHF
V: TRBV12-3/TRBV12-4
D: TRBD1
J: TRBJ1-5
size: -

DNA: TGTGCCAGCAGTTCCCCCGGCGACAGCCGAGGGAACACTGAAGCTTTCTTT
CDR3: CASSSPGDSRGNTEAFF
V: TRBV28
D: -
J: TRBJ1-1
size: -

DNA: TGTGCCAGCAGCGGGACGTTACTGGATGAGCAGTTCTTC
CDR3: CASSGTLLDEQFF
V: TRBV2
D: -
J: TRBJ2-1
size: -

DNA: TGTGCCAGCAGCGTACTGGCCGGGTCGAACTATGGCTACACCTTC
CDR3: CASSVLAGSNYGYTF
V: TRBV9
D: -
J: TRBJ1-2
size: once

DNA: TGTGCCTGGAGTGAACTAGCGGGGGGTAGGGGTACGCAGTATTTT
CDR3: CAWSELAGGRGTQYF
V: TRBV30
D: TRBD2
J: TRBJ2-3
size: -

DNA: TGTGCCAGCAGCTTACCCGGGACAGGGAGCACAGATACGCAGTATTTT
CDR3: CASSLPGTGSTDTQYF
V: TRBV7-9
D: TRBD1
J: TRBJ2-3
size: -

DNA: TGCGCCAGCAGCCACTCTAGCGGGGGGGCACAAGATACGCAGTATTTT
CDR3: CASSHSSGGAQDTQYF
V: TRBV4-1
D: TRBD2
J: TRBJ2-3
size: once

DNA: TGTGCCAGCAGCTGGGGCGGCGGACGCTCTGGAAACACCATATATTTT
CDR3: CASSWGGGRSGNTIYF
V: TRBV5-5
D: -
J: TRBJ1-3
size: -

DNA: TGTGCCAGCAGGCCTATCAGGACCTACCCGCACGAGCAGTACTTC
CDR3: CASRPIRTYPHEQYF
V: TRBV28
D: -
J: TRBJ2-7
size: -

DNA: TGTGCCAGCAGTTTAACCGAGAGCTCCTATAATTCACCCCTCCACTTT
CDR3: CASSLTESSYNSPLHF
V: TRBV28
D: -
J: TRBJ1-6
size: -

DNA: TGCAGTGCGTTGGACATTTACGAGTACTTC
CDR3: CSALDIYEYF
V: TRBV20-1
D: -
J: TRBJ2-7
size: -

DNA: TGTGCCAGCAGCTTGGGACAGACCGGCAATCAGCCCCAGCATTTT
CDR3: CASSLGQTGNQPQHF
V: TRBV7-2
D: TRBD1
J: TRBJ1-5
size: once

DNA: TGTGCCAGCAGGGGGACAGGGGGAAATTCACCCCTCCACTTT
CDR3: CASRGTGGNSPLHF
V: TRBV6-5
D: TRBD1
J: TRBJ1-6
size: -

DNA: TGTGCCAGCAGCCACGAACAGGGATCGGCTTTCTTT
CDR3: CASSHEQGSAFF
V: TRBV5-4
D: -
J: TRBJ1-1
size: -

DNA: TGCGCCAGCAGCTTGGAACTAGCGGGGTCTTATGAGCAGTTCTTC
CDR3: CASSLELAGSYEQFF
V: TRBV5-1
D: TRBD2
J: TRBJ2-1
size: -

DNA: TGTGCCAGCAGCTTGTTTTCGGGGCAGCTTAGGTACGAGCAGTACTTC
CDR3: CASSLFSGQLRYEQYF
V: TRBV5-6
D: -
J: TRBJ2-7
size: -

DNA: TGTGCCAGTAGTATCCTCGGCGGGGGCCCAGGGTACGAGCAGTACTTC
CDR3: CASSILGGGPGYEQYF
V: TRBV19
D: -
J: TRBJ2-7
size: -

DNA: TGTGCCAGCAGCTTCCGGGCCACAGGGACCTACGAGCAGTACTTC
CDR3: CASSFRATGTYEQYF
V: TRBV5-5
D: -
J: TRBJ2-7
size: -

DNA: TGTGCCAGCAGCTGGGGGTGGCAAGAAAAACTGTTTTTT
CDR3: CASSWGWQEKLFF
V: TRBV7-8
D: -
J: TRBJ1-4
size: -

DNA: TGTGCCTGGAGGGGAGACAGGGGCACTGAAGCTTTCTTT
CDR3: CAWRGDRGTEAFF
V: TRBV30
D: TRBD1
J: TRBJ1-1
size: -

DNA: TGTGCCAGCCTCGGACAGGACCAAGAGACCCAGTACTTC
CDR3: CASLGQDQETQYF
V: TRBV7-2
D: TRBD1
J: TRBJ2-5
size: once

DNA: TGTGCCAGCAGCGTAGTCGATCAAGAGACCCAGTACTTC
CDR3: CASSVVDQETQYF
V: TRBV9
D: -
J: TRBJ2-5
size: -

DNA: TGTGCCAGTAGTCCAAGGGAGAACACTGAAGCTTTCTTT
CDR3: CASSPRENTEAFF
V: TRBV19
D: -
J: TRBJ1-1
size: -

DNA: TGTGCCAGCAGCTTAGTGGCCAGGGGGCGGTCTGGGGCCAACGTCCTGACTTTC
CDR3: CASSLVARGRSGANVLTF
V: TRBV7-2
D: TRBD1
J: TRBJ2-6
size: -

DNA: TGTGCCAGCAGCCAAGTTTTTAGGGGGCGAGAGACCCAGTACTTC
CDR3: CASSQVFRGRETQYF
V: TRBV4-2
D: TRBD1
J: TRBJ2-5
size: -

DNA: TGTGCCAGCAGCGTCTCGGGGGGAATTAGCACAGATACGCAGTATTTT
CDR3: CASSVSGGISTDTQYF
V: TRBV9
D: TRBD2
J: TRBJ2-3
size: once

DNA: TGTGCCAGCAGCGTAGAGGCGAGCTCCTACAATGAGCAGTTCTTC
CDR3: CASSVEASSYNEQFF
V: TRBV9
D: -
J: TRBJ2-1
size: -

DNA: TGCGCCAGCAGCTTGGCTGCTAGCGGGAGAGAGGAGACCCAGTACTTC
CDR3: CASSLAASGREETQYF
V: TRBV5-1
D: TRBD2
J: TRBJ2-5
size: -

DNA: TGTGCCAGCAGTTTATTGCAAGTAGGGGATTCACCCCTCCACTTT
CDR3: CASSLLQVGDSPLHF
V: TRBV27
D: -
J: TRBJ1-6
size: -

DNA: TGTGCCAGCAGCCCCCCTGGACAGGTGGCGAAGGGCTACACCTTC
CDR3: CASSPPGQVAKGYTF
V: TRBV5-4
D: TRBD1
J: TRBJ1-2
size: -

DNA: TGTGCCAGCAGTTTCTCGGACACTGAAGCTTTCTTT
CDR3: CASSFSDTEAFF
V: TRBV28
D: -
J: TRBJ1-1
size: -

DNA: TGTGCCAGCAGCCCGTGGGACAGCTCCTACAATGAGCAGTTCTTC
CDR3: CASSPWDSSYNEQFF
V: TRBV5-5
D: TRBD1
J: TRBJ2-1
size: once

DNA: TGTGCCAGCAGCCCATCCGCGGGGACAGGGCTTGGTGGCACTGAAGCTTTCTTT
CDR3: CASSPSAGTGLGGTEAFF
V: TRBV7-9
D: TRBD1
J: TRBJ1-1
size: -

DNA: TGTGCCAGCAGCGGGACAGGGAGGGACGAGCAGTACTTC
CDR3: CASSGTGRDEQYF
V: TRBV28
D: TRBD1
J: TRBJ2-7
size: -

DNA: TGTGCCAGTAGTCTGTCCCGGGGAGAAGCGGAAAAACTGTTTTTT
CDR3: CASSLSRGEAEKLFF
V: TRBV19
D: -
J: TRBJ1-4
size: -

DNA: TGTGCCAGCAGTTACGACCGGGACAGGGTTGATGATCAGCCCCAGCATTTT
CDR3: CASSYDRDRVDDQPQHF
V: TRBV28
D: TRBD1
J: TRBJ1-5
size: -

DNA: TGTGCCAGCAGCTCACGACAGGGGGACAGGGACTATGGCTACACCTTC
CDR3: CASSSRQGDRDYGYTF
V: TRBV5-4
D: TRBD1
J: TRBJ1-2
size: -

DNA: TGTGCCTGGGCAGGGGGCGGCGATCAGCCCCAGCATTTT
CDR3: CAWAGGGDQPQHF
V: TRBV30
D: TRBD1
J: TRBJ1-5
size: -

DNA: TGCAGCGTTGATAGGAGCTCCTACAATGAGCAGTTCTTC
CDR3: CSVDRSSYNEQFF
V: TRBV29-1
D: -
J: TRBJ2-1
size: few

DNA: TGTGCCAGCAGCTTGGTTTTCAGGGACAAAAACATTCAGTACTTC
CDR3: CASSLVFRDKNIQYF
V: TRBV5-4
D: -
J: TRBJ2-4
size: -

DNA: TGTGCCAGCAGTGGATCCGGGACCGGTTTTGACCCCGGGGAGCTGTTTTTT
CDR3: CASSGSGTGFDPGELFF
V: TRBV27
D: -
J: TRBJ2-2
size: -

DNA: TGTGCCAGCAGTCCAGGACGGCGGTCTGTAAACACCATATATTTT
CDR3: CASSPGRRSVNTIYF
V: TRBV6-5
D: -
J: TRBJ1-3
size: few

DNA: TGTGCCAGCAGTGAGGATAGCGGGGGCAGCACAGATACGCAGTATTTT
CDR3: CASSEDSGGSTDTQYF
V: TRBV6-4
D: TRBD2
J: TRBJ2-3
size: -

DNA: TGTGCCAGTCATGGGACAGCGAACACCGGGGAGCTGTTTTTT
CDR3: CASHGTANTGELFF
V: TRBV2
D: TRBD1
J: TRBJ2-2
size: -

DNA: TGTGCCAGCAGCGCGGGACAGGGAGAGGAGACCCAGTACTTC
CDR3: CASSAGQGEETQYF
V: TRBV7-9
D: TRBD1
J: TRBJ2-5
size: -

DNA: TGTGCCAGCAGCGTAGCTAGGTACAGGGGTAGGGCGGGAGGAAACACCATATATTTT
CDR3: CASSVARYRGRAGGNTIYF
V: TRBV9
D: TRBD1
J: TRBJ1-3
size: -

DNA: TGTGCCTGTCCCTTCGCCTCCCAAAATGAAAAACTGTTTTTT
CDR3: CACPFASQNEKLFF
V: TRBV30
D: -
J: TRBJ1-4
size: -

DNA: TGTGCCAGCGCGGCGGGAGGCAATAGCAATCAGCCCCAGCATTTT
CDR3: CASAAGGNSNQPQHF
V: TRBV18
D: -
J: TRBJ1-5
size: -

DNA: TGTGCCAGCAGCCCGCCGGACACCGGGACAAGGAACACTGAAGCTTTCTTT
CDR3: CASSPPDTGTRNTEAFF
V: TRBV3-1/TRBV3-2
D: -
J: TRBJ1-1
size: few

DNA: TGTGCCAGCAGTTACAGAAGGGCAGGGGGCGAGGCTTTCTTT
CDR3: CASSYRRAGGEAFF
V: TRBV27
D: TRBD1
J: TRBJ1-1
size: -

DNA: TGTGCCAGCAGTGAAGAAGGCGGGGGTTACTCCTACGAGCAGTACTTC
CDR3: CASSEEGGGYSYEQYF
V: TRBV2
D: TRBD2
J: TRBJ2-7
size: -

DNA: TGTGCCAGCAGTTACGACAGGGTATGGGATACGCAGTATTTT
CDR3: CASSYDRVWDTQYF
V: TRBV27
D: TRBD1
J: TRBJ2-3
size: -

DNA: TGTGCCAGCAGCTTAGGCCCCGAGACAGGGCAAAACACCATATATTTT
CDR3: CASSLGPETGQNTIYF
V: TRBV7-6
D: TRBD1
J: TRBJ1-3
size: once